This T cell receptor beta chain was recovered during a study of T-cell memory formation after mild COVID-19. Germline CDR1 is SGHRS and CDR2 is YFSETQ. The germline V and J ends were trimmed by 0 bases and 1 base, with 7 bases remaining between them. This CDR3 contains 14 residues. TCRdb itself ran the 5' RACE reads through MiXCR, one entry per CDR3 protein. The profile shows fewer than 250,000 distinct CDR3 sequences, under 12% of them singletons. This clonotype was seen only a few times. This chain connects TRBV5-1 to TRBJ1-1; D is unresolved. Sample: PBMCs or a T cell subset sorted from them (not recorded which). The source is a man between 18 and 29 years old who had mild COVID-19 (a few samples of this study predate the infection). Cell type and time point are not known. CDR3 DNA: TGCGCCAGCAGCTTGGGACCGACGAACACTGAAGCTTTCTTT. Protein product: CASSLGPTNTEAFF.